These 9 T cell receptor beta chains originate from one sample sequenced in a study of T cells in Graves' hyperthyroidism and ophthalmopathy. Amplification of TCR beta CDR3 regions used RNA as the template. The HTBI primer set drove a first-round RT-PCR of the TCR CDR3. Each CDR3 protein gets one entry after TCRdb re-called the multiplex PCR reads with MiXCR. The table shows roughly 630,000 distinct CDR3 sequences, with more than 15% occurring only once. The sample taken for sequencing was blood. Source of these receptors: a woman younger than 45 with Graves' hyperthyroidism.

About this clonotype: One end of the junction fails to match germline, which may point to a read error. This sequence joins TRBV5-1 and TRBJ1-6; 7 bases fit TRBD1. The CDR3 covers 16 residues. Germline assignment: CDR1 SGHRS and CDR2 YFSETQ. The CDR3 spells CASSLGTVYYNSPLHF. CDR3 DNA sequence: TGTGCCAGCAGCTTGGGGACAGTTTACTATAATTCACCCCTCCACTTT.

This clonotype occurred many times. V and J are TRBV24-1 and TRBJ2-5; D is possibly TRBD1 (5 bases). Germline V gene sequence: CDR1 KGHDR, CDR2 SFDVKD. V was pared by 3 bases and J by 5 bases, with 9 bases between. The CDR3 length is 13 residues. The CDR3 DNA reads as TGTGCCACCAGTGATCTGAAGGGGGAGACCCAGTACTTC. Protein: CATSDLKGETQYF.

J is TRBJ2-1 and V is TRBV5-5, with a tentative D call TRBD2 (7 bases). V lost 6 bases and J lost 1, with 23 bases in between. This CDR3 comprises 18 residues. The germline CDR1 and CDR2 sequences are SGHKS and YYEKEE (reference sequence). CDR3 in DNA: TGTGCCAGCACCTCCTTTGGGGGCGGGAGAATTTCCTACAATGAGCAGTTCTTC. Protein product: CASTSFGGGRISYNEQFF.

The chain is built from TRBV4-2 and TRBJ2-7, with D perhaps assigned TRBD1 or TRBD2 (6 bases each). The J call may not be correct, given that the DNA end is closer to TRBJ2-1. Per the germline V gene, CDR1 is LGHNA and CDR2 is YNFKEQ. There are 15 residues in the CDR3. The CDR3, as DNA: TGTGCCAGCAGCCAAGCGGGGGCATCGCTCTACGAGCAGTTCTTC. This encodes CASSQAGASLYEQFF.

V is TRBV25-1 and J is TRBJ2-1; the D call may be TRBD1 or TRBD2 (5 bases each). Trimming removed 5 bases at V and 5 bases at J, with 22 bases between. The CDR3 has 17 amino acids. The germline CDR1 and CDR2 sequences are MGHDK and SYGVNS. CDR3 coding DNA: TGTGCCAGCAGTAATAGATTCCGGGACCGGGCGCACAATGAGCAGTTCTTC. Translation: CASSNRFRDRAHNEQFF. Complete variable domain (other parts from reference TRBV25-1 and TRBJ2-1): EADIYQTPRYLVIGTGKKITLECSQTMGHDKMYWYQQDPGMELHLIHYSYGVNSTEKGDLSSESTVSRIRTEHFPLTLESARPSHTSQYLCASSNRFRDRAHNEQFFGPGTRLTVL.

Details on this clonotype: A much larger clone is a single base away; this may be a read error. This chain joins TRBV10-3 and TRBJ1-1, with D hard to call. The CDR3 is 15 residues long. From germline, CDR1 is ENHRY and CDR2 SYGVKD. Here the CDR3 reads CAIREYQELNTEAFF. CDR3 nucleotides: TGTGCCATCCGTGAGTATCAGGAGTTGAACACTGAAGCTTTCTTT.

The V call is TRBV27, the J call TRBJ2-1, with 13 positions matching TRBD2. The CDR3 covers 14 residues. The V segment lost 2 bases and the J segment 15 bases; nucleotides outside the gene matches: 7. From germline, CDR1 is MNHEY and CDR2 SMNVEV (reference sequence). CDR3 DNA sequence: TGTGCCAGCAGTTTAGGACTAGCGGGGGCGCCACTGTTCTTC. Translating gives CASSLGLAGAPLFF.

This clonotype was seen repeatedly, ten times or more. The CDR3 region is CASSLVGRSSYTF. The DNA of the CDR3 is TGCGCCAGCAGCTTGGTCGGCCGTAGCAGCTACACCTTC. This chain connects TRBV5-1 to TRBJ1-2; D unclear. The CDR3 runs 13 residues. Germline CDR1 reads SGHRS; CDR2 reads YFSETQ. V gave up 0 bases and J gave up 9 bases, with 12 bases separating them.

This clonotype was counted a few times. This chain joins TRBV20-1 and TRBJ1-2; D unclear. The germline CDR1 and CDR2 sequences are DFQATT and SNEGSKA (reference sequence). V was shortened by 6 bases and J by 4 bases, with 12 bases between the two germline ends. The CDR3 spans 12 residues. CDR3 amino acids: CSASVSSYGYTF. The CDR3 DNA sequence: TGCAGTGCCAGCGTCTCCAGCTATGGCTACACCTTC.